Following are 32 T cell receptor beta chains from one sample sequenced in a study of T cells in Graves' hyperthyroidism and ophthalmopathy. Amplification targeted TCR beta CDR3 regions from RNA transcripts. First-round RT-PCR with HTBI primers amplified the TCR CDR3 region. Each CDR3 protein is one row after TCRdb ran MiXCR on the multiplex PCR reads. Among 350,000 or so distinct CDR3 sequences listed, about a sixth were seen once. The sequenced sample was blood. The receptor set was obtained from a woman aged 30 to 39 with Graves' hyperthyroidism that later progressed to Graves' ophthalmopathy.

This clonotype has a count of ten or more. In DNA form, the CDR3 reads TGTGCCAGTAGTCCGTTCTTGGGGAATGAAAAACTGTTTTTT. It specifies CASSPFLGNEKLFF. The V and J genes are TRBV19 and TRBJ1-4; no definite D call. The germline gives CDR1 LNHDA, CDR2 SQIVND (reference sequence). The CDR3 length is 14 residues. Deletions cut 5 bases from V and 5 bases from J, with 12 bases between.

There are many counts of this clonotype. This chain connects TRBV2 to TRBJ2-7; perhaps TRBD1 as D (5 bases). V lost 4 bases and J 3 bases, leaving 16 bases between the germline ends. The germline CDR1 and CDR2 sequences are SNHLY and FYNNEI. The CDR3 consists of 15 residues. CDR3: CASSVGQGRYYEQYF. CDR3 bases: TGTGCCAGCAGTGTTGGGCAGGGTAGATACTACGAGCAGTACTTC.

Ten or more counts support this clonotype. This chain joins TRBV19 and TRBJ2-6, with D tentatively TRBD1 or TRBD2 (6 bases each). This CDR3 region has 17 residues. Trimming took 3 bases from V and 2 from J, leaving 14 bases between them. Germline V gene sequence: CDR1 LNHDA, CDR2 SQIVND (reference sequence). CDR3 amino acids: CASSIFAGEAGANVLTF. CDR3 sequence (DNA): TGTGCCAGTAGTATTTTTGCAGGGGAGGCTGGGGCCAACGTCCTGACTTTC.

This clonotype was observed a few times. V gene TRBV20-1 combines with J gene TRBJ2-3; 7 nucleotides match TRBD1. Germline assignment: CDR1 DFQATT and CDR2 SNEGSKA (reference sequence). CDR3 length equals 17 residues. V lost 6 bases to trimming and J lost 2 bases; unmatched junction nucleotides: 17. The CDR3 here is CSAHDREPNGVTDTQYF. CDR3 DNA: TGCAGTGCCCATGACAGGGAACCGAACGGGGTCACAGATACGCAGTATTTT.

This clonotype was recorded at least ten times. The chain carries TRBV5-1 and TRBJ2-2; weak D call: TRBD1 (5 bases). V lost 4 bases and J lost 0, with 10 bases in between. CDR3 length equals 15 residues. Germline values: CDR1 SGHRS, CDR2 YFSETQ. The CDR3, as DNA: TGCGCCAGCAGCACCACAGGAGCGAACACCGGGGAGCTGTTTTTT. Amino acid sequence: CASSTTGANTGELFF.

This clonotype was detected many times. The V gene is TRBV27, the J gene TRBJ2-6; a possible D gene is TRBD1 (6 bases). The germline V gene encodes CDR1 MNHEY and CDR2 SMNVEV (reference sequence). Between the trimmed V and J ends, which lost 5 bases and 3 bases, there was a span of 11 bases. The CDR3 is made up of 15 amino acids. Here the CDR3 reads CASSLTGYGANVLTF. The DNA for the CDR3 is TGTGCCAGCAGTCTAACAGGGTATGGGGCCAACGTCCTGACTTTC. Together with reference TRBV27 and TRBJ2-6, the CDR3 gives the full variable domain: EAQVTQNPRYLITVTGKKLTVTCSQNMNHEYMSWYRQDPGLGLRQIYYSMNVEVTDKGDVPEGYKVSRKEKRNFPLILESPSPNQTSLYFCASSLTGYGANVLTFGAGSRLTVL.

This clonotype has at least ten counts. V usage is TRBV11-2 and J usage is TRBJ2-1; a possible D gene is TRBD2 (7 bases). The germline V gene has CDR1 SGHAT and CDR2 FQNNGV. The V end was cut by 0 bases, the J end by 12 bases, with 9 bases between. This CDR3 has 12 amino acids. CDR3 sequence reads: CASSLDRGGQFF. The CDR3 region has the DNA TGTGCCAGCAGCTTAGATAGGGGGGGGCAGTTCTTC. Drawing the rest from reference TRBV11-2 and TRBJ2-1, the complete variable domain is EAGVAQSPRYKIIEKRQSVAFWCNPISGHATLYWYQQILGQGPKLLIQFQNNGVVDDSQLPKDRFSAERLKGVDSTLKIQPAKLEDSAVYLCASSLDRGGQFFGPGTRLTVL.

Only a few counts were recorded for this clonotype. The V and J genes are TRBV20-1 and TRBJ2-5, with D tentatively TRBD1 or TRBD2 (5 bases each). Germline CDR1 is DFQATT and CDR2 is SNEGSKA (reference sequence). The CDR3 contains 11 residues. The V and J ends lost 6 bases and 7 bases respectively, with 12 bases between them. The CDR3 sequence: CSAVGAGTQYF. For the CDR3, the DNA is TGCAGTGCCGTCGGGGCAGGGACCCAGTACTTC.

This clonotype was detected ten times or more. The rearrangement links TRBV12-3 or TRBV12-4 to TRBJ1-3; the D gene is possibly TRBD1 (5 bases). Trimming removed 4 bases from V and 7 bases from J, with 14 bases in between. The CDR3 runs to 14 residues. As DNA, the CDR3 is TGTGCCAGCAGTTCCCAGGGCCCTTGGAACACCATATATTTT. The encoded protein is CASSSQGPWNTIYF.

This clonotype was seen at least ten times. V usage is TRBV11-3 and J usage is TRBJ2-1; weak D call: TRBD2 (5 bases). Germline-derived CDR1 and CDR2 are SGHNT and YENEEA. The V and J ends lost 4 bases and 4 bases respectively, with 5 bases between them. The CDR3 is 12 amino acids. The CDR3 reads CASSSGYNEQFF. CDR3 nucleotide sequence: TGTGCCAGCAGCTCGGGGTACAATGAGCAGTTCTTC. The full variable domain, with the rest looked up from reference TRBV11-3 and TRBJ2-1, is EAGVVQSPRYKIIEKKQPVAFWCNPISGHNTLYWYLQNLGQGPELLIRYENEEAVDDSQLPKDRFSAERLKGVDSTLKIQPAELGDSAVYLCASSSGYNEQFFGPGTRLTVL.

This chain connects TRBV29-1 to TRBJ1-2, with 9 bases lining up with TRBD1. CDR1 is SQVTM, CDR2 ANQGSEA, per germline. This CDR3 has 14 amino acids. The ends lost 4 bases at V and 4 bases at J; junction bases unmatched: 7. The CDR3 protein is CSVGQGVGVYGYTF. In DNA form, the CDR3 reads TGCAGCGTTGGACAGGGGGTGGGTGTCTATGGCTACACCTTC.

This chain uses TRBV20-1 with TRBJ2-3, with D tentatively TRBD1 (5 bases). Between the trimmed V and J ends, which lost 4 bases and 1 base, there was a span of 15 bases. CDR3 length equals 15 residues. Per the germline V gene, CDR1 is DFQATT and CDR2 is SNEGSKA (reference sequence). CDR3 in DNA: TGCAGTGCTACCTCCGGACAAGAGGGCACAGATACGCAGTATTTT. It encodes CSATSGQEGTDTQYF.

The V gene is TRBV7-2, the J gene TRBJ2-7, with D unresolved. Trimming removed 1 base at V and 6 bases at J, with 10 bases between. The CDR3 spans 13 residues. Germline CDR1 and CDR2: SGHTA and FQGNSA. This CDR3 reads CASSLEVSGEQYF. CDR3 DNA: TGTGCCAGCAGCTTAGAAGTATCGGGCGAGCAGTACTTC. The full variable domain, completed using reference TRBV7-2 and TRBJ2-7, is GAGVSQSPSNKVTEKGKDVELRCDPISGHTALYWYRQSLGQGLEFLIYFQGNSAPDKSGLPSDRFSAERTGGSVSTLTIQRTQQEDSAVYLCASSLEVSGEQYFGPGTRLTVT.

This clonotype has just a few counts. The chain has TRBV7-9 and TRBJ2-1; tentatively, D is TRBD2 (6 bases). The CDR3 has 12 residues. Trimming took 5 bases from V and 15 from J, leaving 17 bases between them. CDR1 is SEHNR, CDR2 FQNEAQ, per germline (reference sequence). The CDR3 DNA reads TGTGCCAGCAGCCGGGAGCCGGGGGAATCGTTCTTC. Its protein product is CASSREPGESFF. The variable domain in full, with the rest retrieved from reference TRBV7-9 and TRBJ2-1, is DTGVSQNPRHKITKRGQNVTFRCDPISEHNRLYWYRQTLGQGPEFLTYFQNEAQLEKSRLLSDRFSAERPKGSFSTLEIQRTEQGDSAMYLCASSREPGESFFGPGTRLTVL.

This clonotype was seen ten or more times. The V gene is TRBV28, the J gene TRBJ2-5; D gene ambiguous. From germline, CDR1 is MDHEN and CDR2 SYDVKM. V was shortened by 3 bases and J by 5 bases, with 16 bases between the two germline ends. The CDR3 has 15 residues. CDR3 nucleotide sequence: TGTGCCAGCAGTTTGCCGGGCCCCAATACGGAGACCCAGTACTTC. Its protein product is CASSLPGPNTETQYF.

The CDR3 spells CASSIAGSTGELFF. CDR3 coding DNA: TGTGCCAGTAGTATAGCAGGGTCCACCGGGGAGCTGTTTTTT. This sequence joins TRBV19 and TRBJ2-2; maybe TRBD1 (5 bases). The CDR3 has 14 amino acids. Germline values: CDR1 LNHDA, CDR2 SQIVND (reference sequence). Trimming removed 1 base from V and 4 bases from J, with 7 bases in between.

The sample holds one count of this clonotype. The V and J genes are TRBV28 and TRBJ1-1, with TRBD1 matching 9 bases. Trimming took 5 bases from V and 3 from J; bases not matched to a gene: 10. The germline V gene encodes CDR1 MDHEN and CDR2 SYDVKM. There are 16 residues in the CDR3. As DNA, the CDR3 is TGTGCCAGCAGTATTCTGACAGGGGGAGGTGACACTGAAGCTTTCTTT. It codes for CASSILTGGGDTEAFF.

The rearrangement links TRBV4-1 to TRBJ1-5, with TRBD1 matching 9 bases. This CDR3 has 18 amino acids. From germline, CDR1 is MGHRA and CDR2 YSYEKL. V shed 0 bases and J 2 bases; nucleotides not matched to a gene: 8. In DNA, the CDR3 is TGCGCCAGCAGCCAAGATCCACAGGGGGCTCTCGGCAATCAGCCCCAGCATTTT. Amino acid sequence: CASSQDPQGALGNQPQHF.

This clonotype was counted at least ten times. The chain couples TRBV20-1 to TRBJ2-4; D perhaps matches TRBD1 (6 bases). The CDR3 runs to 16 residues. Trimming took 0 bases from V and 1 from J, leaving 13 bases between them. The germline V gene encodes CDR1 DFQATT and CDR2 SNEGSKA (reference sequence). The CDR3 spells CSARDLRGIAKNIQYF. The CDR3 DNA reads TGCAGTGCTAGAGATCTCAGGGGAATTGCCAAAAACATTCAGTACTTC.

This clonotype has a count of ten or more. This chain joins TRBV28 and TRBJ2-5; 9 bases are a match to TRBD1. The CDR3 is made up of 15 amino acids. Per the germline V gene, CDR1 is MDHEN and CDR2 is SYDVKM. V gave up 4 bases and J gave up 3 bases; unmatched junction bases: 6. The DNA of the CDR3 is TGTGCCAGCAGTTCCCTCCGGGACAGGGAAGAGACCCAGTACTTC. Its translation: CASSSLRDREETQYF.

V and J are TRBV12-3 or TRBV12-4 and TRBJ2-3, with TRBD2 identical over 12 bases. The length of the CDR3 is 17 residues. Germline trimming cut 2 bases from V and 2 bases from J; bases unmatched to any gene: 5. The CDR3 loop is CASSLPRTSGITDTQYF. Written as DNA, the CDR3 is TGTGCCAGCAGTTTACCTCGGACTAGCGGGATCACAGATACGCAGTATTTT.

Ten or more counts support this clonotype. CDR3 DNA: TGCGCCAGCAGTCTAACCGGACTAGCCCTAGAGACCCAGTACTTC. Protein product: CASSLTGLALETQYF. The V and J genes are TRBV4-1 and TRBJ2-5; TRBD2 matches at 8 bases. Germline values: CDR1 MGHRA, CDR2 YSYEKL. CDR3 length equals 15 residues. Trimming cost V 6 bases and J 4 bases; bases outside gene matches: 10.

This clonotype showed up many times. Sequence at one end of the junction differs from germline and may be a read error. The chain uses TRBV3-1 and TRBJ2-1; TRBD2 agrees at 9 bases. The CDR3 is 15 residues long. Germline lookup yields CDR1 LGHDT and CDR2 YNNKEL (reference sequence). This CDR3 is CASSRPGASGDEQFF. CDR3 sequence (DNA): TGTGCCAGCAGCCGACCCGGAGCTAGCGGGGATGAACAGTTCTTC.

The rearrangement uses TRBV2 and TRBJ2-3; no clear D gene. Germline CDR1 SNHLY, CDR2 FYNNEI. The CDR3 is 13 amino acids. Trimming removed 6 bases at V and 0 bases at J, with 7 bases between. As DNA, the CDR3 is TGTGCCAGCAGGAGTATTAGCACAGATACGCAGTATTTT. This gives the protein CASRSISTDTQYF.

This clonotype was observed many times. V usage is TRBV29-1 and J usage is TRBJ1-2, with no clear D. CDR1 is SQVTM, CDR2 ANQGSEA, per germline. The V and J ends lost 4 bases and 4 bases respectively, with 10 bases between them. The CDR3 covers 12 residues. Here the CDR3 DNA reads TGCAGCGTTGCTGTAGAATCCTATGGCTACACCTTC. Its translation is CSVAVESYGYTF.

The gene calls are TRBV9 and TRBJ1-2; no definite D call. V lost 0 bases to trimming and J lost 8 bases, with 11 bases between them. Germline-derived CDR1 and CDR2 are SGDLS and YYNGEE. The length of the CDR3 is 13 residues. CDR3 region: CASSVEGLEGYTF. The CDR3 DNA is TGTGCCAGCAGCGTAGAAGGGTTGGAGGGCTACACCTTC.

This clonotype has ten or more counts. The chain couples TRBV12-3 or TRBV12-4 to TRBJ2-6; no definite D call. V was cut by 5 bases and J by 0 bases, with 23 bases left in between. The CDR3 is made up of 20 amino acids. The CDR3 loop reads CASSTDGIWSESSGANVLTF. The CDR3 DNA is TGTGCCAGCAGTACCGATGGGATTTGGTCGGAGAGCTCTGGGGCCAACGTCCTGACTTTC.

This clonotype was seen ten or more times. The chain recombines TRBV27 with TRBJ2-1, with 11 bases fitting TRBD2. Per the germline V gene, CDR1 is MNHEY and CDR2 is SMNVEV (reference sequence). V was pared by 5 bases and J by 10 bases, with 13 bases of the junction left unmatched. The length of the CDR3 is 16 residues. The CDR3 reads CASSLSLGSGRAEQFF. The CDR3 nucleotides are TGTGCCAGCAGTCTCTCATTGGGTAGCGGGAGGGCCGAGCAGTTCTTC.

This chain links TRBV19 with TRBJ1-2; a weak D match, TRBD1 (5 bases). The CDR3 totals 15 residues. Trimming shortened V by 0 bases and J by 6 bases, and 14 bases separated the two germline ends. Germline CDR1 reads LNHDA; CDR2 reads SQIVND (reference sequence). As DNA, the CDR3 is TGTGCCAGTAGTATAGATCAGGGCTACGCAGATGGCTACACCTTC. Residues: CASSIDQGYADGYTF.

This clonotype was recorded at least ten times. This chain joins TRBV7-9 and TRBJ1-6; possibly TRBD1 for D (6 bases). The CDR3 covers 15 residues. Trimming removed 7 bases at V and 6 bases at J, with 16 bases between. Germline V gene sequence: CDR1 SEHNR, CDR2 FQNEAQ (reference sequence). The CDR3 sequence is CASTYAGDTNSPLHF. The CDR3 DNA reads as TGTGCCAGCACCTATGCAGGGGATACTAATTCACCCCTCCACTTT.

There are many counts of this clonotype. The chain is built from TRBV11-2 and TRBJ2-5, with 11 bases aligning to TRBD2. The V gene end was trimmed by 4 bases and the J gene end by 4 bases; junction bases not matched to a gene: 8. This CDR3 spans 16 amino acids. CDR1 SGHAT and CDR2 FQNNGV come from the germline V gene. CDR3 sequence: CASSSPTTSGIETQYF. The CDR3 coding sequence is TGTGCCAGCAGCTCTCCCACGACTAGCGGGATAGAGACCCAGTACTTC. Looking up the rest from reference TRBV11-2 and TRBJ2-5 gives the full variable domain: EAGVAQSPRYKIIEKRQSVAFWCNPISGHATLYWYQQILGQGPKLLIQFQNNGVVDDSQLPKDRFSAERLKGVDSTLKIQPAKLEDSAVYLCASSSPTTSGIETQYFGPGTRLLVL.

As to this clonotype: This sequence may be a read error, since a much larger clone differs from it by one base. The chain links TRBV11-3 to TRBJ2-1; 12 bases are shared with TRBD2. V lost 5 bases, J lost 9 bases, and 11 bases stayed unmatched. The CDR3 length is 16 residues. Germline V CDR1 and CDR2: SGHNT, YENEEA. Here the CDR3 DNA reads TGTGCCAGCAGCCGGATACTAGCGGGAGGACGGGCTGAGCAGTTCTTC. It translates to CASSRILAGGRAEQFF.